A single sample is the source of the 10 T cell receptor beta chains below, sequenced in a study of Ad26.COV2.S vaccination and SARS-CoV-2 variants (dated by TCRdb to about 2021). Receptor amplification or capture employed the immunoSEQ multiplex PCR assay. TCRdb limited this immuneACCESS table to in-frame rearrangements with V and J called. A share of clones is missing; checked studies link under half to unresolved V genes, and the rest is unexplained. Across this sample there are 300,000 to 400,000 clones, with about 87% seen only once. The ten largest clonotypes hold 6.4% of the sample. Read against the paper, the sample's treatment or condition label means: some 20 received Ad26.COV2.S at low or high dose, single or two shots; about five received placebo; per-sample allocation not given. For vaccine and placebo recipients, the sequenced repertoires came from samples collected on day 63 after the first injection.

The sequencing used peripheral blood, collected in a trial of Ad26.COV2.S vaccine versus placebo. These receptors all come from a person aged 18 to 59 who received the Ad26.COV2.S COVID-19 vaccine or a placebo.

This chain connects TRBV4-2 to TRBJ2-2; 16 nucleotides match TRBD2. Trimming took 8 bases from V and 1 from J; bases not matched to a gene: 7. Germline CDR1 is LGHNA and CDR2 is YNFKEQ. The CDR3 totals 18 residues. The CDR3 DNA is TGTGCCAGCGGACCAGGGACTAGCGGGAGGGAGAACACCGGGGAGCTGTTTTTT. Translating it yields CASGPGTSGRENTGELFF.

This clone appeared a single time. This rearrangement joins TRBV29-1 to TRBJ2-2; 11 nucleotides align to TRBD2. The CDR3 consists of 18 residues. Unmatched junction bases numbered 17, after V lost 7 bases and J lost 4 bases. Germline values: CDR1 SQVTM, CDR2 ANQGSEA. The CDR3 coding sequence is TGCAGCGCTGTAGATACCGGGACTAGCGGACCCCCCACCGGGGAGCTGTTTTTT. Its translation: CSAVDTGTSGPPTGELFF.

The V and J genes are TRBV27 and TRBJ2-6; no definite D call. V was clipped by 6 bases and J by 1 base, with 22 bases between them. CDR1 and CDR2 from the germline V gene are MNHEY and SMNVEV (reference sequence). This CDR3 spans 19 amino acids. As DNA, the CDR3 is TGTGCCAGCAGCTTTAAGAAGGAGAGATACCTGTCTGGGGCCAACGTCCTGACTTTC. Its protein is CASSFKKERYLSGANVLTF.

The CDR3, as DNA: TGTGCCAGCAGCCCCCAAGTAGAGCCCCTCCACTTT. Protein sequence: CASSPQVEPLHF. The chain carries TRBV7-9 and TRBJ1-6; D uncertain. With 5 bases removed from V and 13 bases from J, the gap between germline ends came to 12 bases. Germline V gene data show CDR1 as SEHNR and CDR2 as FQNEAQ (reference sequence). The CDR3 spans 12 residues.

This chain connects TRBV7-9 to TRBJ2-5; a possible D gene is TRBD1 (6 bases). The CDR3 has 15 amino acids. Deletions cut 5 bases from V and 1 base from J, with 14 bases between. Germline CDR1 reads SEHNR; CDR2 reads FQNEAQ (reference sequence). The CDR3 region is CASSTRQVVQETQYF. The CDR3 DNA reads as TGTGCCAGCAGCACCAGACAGGTAGTCCAAGAGACCCAGTACTTC.

The V call is TRBV19, the J call TRBJ1-5; D remains ambiguous. Germline V gives CDR1 LNHDA, CDR2 SQIVND (reference sequence). The CDR3 sequence is 12 residues long. With 3 bases removed from V and 9 bases from J, the gap between germline ends came to 9 bases. The CDR3 spells CASSMYEAPQHF. The DNA for the CDR3 is TGTGCCAGTAGTATGTACGAGGCGCCCCAGCATTTT.

The rearrangement uses TRBV24-1 and TRBJ2-1, with TRBD2 matching over 8 bases. Unmatched junction bases numbered 10, after V lost 4 bases and J lost 0 bases. Germline V gene data show CDR1 as KGHDR and CDR2 as SFDVKD. The CDR3 runs 18 residues. The CDR3: CATSDGGAGGYSYNEQFF. The CDR3 DNA is TGTGCCACCAGTGACGGGGGGGCAGGTGGATACTCCTACAATGAGCAGTTCTTC.

CDR3 sequence reads: CASSLTENYGYTF. CDR3 bases: TGTGCCAGCAGTTTAACAGAAAACTATGGCTACACCTTC. This chain connects TRBV27 to TRBJ1-2; D ambiguous. Germline V gene sequence: CDR1 MNHEY, CDR2 SMNVEV (reference sequence). This CDR3 has 13 amino acids. V was cut by 2 bases and J by 2 bases, with 6 bases left in between.

The chain joins TRBV6-5 to TRBJ2-7; 10 positions agree with TRBD1. The CDR3 length is 13 residues. The V and J ends lost 5 bases and 5 bases, in that order; junction bases with no gene match: 3. CDR1 is MNHEY, CDR2 SVGAGI, per germline. CDR3 residues: CASSRTGGNEQYF. The CDR3 DNA is TGTGCCAGCAGTCGGACAGGGGGGAACGAGCAGTACTTC.

V gene TRBV6-5 combines with J gene TRBJ1-2; 8 bases are shared with TRBD1. The CDR3 is 13 residues long. V was clipped by 8 bases and J by 7 bases; unmatched bases: 9. Germline V gene sequence: CDR1 MNHEY, CDR2 SVGAGI. CDR3 nucleotides: TGTGCCAGCTTCCGAGGACAGGGTAGTGGCTACACCTTC. Residues: CASFRGQGSGYTF.